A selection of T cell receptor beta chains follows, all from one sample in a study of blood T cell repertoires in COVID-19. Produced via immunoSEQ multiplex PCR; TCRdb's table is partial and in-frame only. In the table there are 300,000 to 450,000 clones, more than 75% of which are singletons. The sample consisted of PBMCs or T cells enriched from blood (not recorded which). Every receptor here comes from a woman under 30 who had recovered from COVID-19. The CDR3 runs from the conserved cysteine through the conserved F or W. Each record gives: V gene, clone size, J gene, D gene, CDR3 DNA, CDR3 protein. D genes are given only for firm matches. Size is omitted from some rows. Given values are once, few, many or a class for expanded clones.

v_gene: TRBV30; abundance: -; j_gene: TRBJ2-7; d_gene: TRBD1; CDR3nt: TGTGCCTGCCCGCTACAGGGGGTTGGGGAGCAGTACTTC; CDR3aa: CACPLQGVGEQYF
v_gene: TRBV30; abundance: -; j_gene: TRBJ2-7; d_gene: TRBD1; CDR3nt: TGTGCCTGGGACAGGGACTCCTACGAGCAGTACTTC; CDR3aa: CAWDRDSYEQYF
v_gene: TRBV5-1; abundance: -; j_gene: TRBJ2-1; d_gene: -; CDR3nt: TGCGCCAGCAGCCCGGGACACTACAACGATGAGCAGTTCTTC; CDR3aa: CASSPGHYNDEQFF
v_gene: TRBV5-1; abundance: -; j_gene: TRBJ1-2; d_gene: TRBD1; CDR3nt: TGCGCCAGCAGCGCGACAGGGAAGATTGGCTACACCTTC; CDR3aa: CASSATGKIGYTF
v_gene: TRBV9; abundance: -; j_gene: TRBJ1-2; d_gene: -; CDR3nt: TGTGCCAGCAGAGCCAGACAGTCCGGCTACACCTTC; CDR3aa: CASRARQSGYTF
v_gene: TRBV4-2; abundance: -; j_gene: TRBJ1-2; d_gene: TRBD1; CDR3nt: TGTGCCAGCAGCCATCGCGGACAGGGGAATGGCTACACCTTC; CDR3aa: CASSHRGQGNGYTF
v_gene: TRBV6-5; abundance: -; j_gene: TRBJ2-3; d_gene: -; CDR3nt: TGTGCCTCACGGAGGGGGGGGCGATCAGATACGCAGTATTTT; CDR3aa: CASRRGGRSDTQYF
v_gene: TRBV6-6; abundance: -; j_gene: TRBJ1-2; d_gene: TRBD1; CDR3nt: TGTGCCACCCGACAGGGGAGGCGAGGCTACACCTTC; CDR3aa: CATRQGRRGYTF
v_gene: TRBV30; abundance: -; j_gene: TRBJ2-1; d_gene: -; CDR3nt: TGTGCCTGGGCCATACCTCTTTCCAGACCGGGACAATCCTACAATGAGCAGTTCTTC; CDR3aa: CAWAIPLSRPGQSYNEQFF
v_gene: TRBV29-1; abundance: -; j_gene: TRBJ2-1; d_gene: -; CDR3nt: TGCAGCGTAAACTTAGGACAGAAGAACTACAATGAGCAGTTCTTC; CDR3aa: CSVNLGQKNYNEQFF
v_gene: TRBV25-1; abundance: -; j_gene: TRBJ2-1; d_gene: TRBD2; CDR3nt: TGTGCCAGCAGTGAATATGGGGAGGGGCAGTTCTTC; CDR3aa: CASSEYGEGQFF
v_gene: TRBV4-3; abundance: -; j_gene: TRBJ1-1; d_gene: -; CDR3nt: TGCGCCAGCAGCCAAGAGGGGGGACTCACTGAAGCTTTCTTT; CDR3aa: CASSQEGGLTEAFF
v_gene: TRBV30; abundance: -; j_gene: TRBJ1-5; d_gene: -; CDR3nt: TGTGCCTGGAGTGTACACGGGGATCAGCCCCAGCATTTT; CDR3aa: CAWSVHGDQPQHF
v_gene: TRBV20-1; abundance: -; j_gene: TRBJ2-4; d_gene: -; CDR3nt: TGCAGTGCTCCGAACGACAGGCAGTACTTC; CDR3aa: CSAPNDRQYF
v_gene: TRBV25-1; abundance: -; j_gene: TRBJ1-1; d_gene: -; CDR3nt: TGTGCCAGCAGTGAGGGGCGACATAACACTGAAGCTTTCTTT; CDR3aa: CASSEGRHNTEAFF
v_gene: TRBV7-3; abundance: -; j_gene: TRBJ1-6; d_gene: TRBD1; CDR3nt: TGTGCCAGCAGCTGGAAGGGATTGGACAGGGTTGACCCCTATAATTCACCCCTCCACTTT; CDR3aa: CASSWKGLDRVDPYNSPLHF
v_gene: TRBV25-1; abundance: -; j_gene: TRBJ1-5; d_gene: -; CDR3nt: TGTGCCAGCAGTGCCCGTAGCAATCAGCCCCAGCATTTT; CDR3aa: CASSARSNQPQHF
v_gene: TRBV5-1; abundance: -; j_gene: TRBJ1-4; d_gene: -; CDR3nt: TGCGCCAGCAGCTTGATGGGGGAGGGCGGTGAAAAACTGTTTTTT; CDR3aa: CASSLMGEGGEKLFF
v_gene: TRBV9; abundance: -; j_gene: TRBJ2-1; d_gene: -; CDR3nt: TGTGCCAGCAGTACCGCCGGGAATCGCCACAATGAGCAGTTCTTC; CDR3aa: CASSTAGNRHNEQFF
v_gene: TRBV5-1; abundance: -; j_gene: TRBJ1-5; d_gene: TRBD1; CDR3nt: TGCGCCAGCAGCCCGGGACAGGGCTTTTCTGAGCCCCAGCATTTT; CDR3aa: CASSPGQGFSEPQHF
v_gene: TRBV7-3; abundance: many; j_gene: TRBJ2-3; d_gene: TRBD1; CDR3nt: TGTGCCAGCAGCTTAGGGACCCCGGGACAGGGGGCAGATACGCAGTATTTT; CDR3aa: CASSLGTPGQGADTQYF
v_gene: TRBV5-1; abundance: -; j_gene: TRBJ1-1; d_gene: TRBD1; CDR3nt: TGCGCCAGCCGGGGAGGGGACAGGGGGCTGAACACTGAAGCTTTCTTT; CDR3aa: CASRGGDRGLNTEAFF
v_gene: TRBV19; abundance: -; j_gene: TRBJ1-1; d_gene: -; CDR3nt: TGTGCCAGTAACAGGCAGGGGCTCAACACTGAAGCTTTCTTT; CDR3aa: CASNRQGLNTEAFF
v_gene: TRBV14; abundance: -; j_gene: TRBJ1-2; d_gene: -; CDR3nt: TGTGCCAGCAGCCAAGCGGGGTATGGCTACACCTTC; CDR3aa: CASSQAGYGYTF
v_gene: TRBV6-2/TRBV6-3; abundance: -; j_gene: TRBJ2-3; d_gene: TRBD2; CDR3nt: TGTGCCAGCAGTTCCCCTCTAGCGGGGATGAGGGATACGCAGTATTTT; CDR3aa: CASSSPLAGMRDTQYF
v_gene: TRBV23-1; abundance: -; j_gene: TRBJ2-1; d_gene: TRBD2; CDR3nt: TGCGCCAGCAGTCAATCTCGGCTAGCGGGAATGAATGAGCAGTTCTTC; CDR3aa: CASSQSRLAGMNEQFF
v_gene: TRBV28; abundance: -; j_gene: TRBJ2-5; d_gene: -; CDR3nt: TGTGCCAGCAGGGAGGGACCCCGGACCCAGTACTTC; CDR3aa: CASREGPRTQYF
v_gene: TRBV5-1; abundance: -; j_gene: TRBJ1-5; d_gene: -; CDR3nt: TGCGCCAGCAGCTTGAGCCCCGGCGGAGATCAGCCCCAGCATTTT; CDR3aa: CASSLSPGGDQPQHF
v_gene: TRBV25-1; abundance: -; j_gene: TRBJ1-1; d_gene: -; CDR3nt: TGTGCCAGCAGTGTTCCCCCAGACACTGAAGCTTTCTTT; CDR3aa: CASSVPPDTEAFF